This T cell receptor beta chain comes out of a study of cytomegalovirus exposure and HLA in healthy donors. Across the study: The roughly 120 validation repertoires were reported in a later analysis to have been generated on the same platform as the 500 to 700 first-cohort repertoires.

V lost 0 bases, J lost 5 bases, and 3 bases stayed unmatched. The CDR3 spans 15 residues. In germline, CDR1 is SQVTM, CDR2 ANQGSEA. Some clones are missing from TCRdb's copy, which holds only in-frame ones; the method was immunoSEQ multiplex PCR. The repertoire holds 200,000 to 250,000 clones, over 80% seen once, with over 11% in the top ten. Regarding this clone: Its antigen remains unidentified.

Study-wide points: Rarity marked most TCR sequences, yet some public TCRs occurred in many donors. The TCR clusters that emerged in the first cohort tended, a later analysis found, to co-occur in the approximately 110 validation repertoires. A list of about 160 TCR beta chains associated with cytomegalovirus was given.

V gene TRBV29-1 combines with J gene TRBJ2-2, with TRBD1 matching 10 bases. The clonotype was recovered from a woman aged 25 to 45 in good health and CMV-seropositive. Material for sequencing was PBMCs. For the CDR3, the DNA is TGCAGCGTTGAAGATGACAGGGGGCGGACCGGGGAGCTGTTTTTT. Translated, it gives CSVEDDRGRTGELFF.